This TCR beta chain was captured by sequencing in a study of technical replicates of blood from a few donors. TCRdb's copy holds only in-frame clones and misses some; the assay was immunoSEQ multiplex PCR. The table records roughly 76,000 clones, roughly 94% of them present only once. V lost 0 bases and J lost 3, with 12 bases in between. This CDR3 comprises 16 residues. From germline, CDR1 is ENHRY and CDR2 SYGVKD. A single count supports this clone. The chain has TRBV10-3 and TRBJ2-1, with a tentative D call TRBD2 (6 bases). The sequence was collected from a human donor in good health. Sequences were obtained from T cells isolated from PBMCs. DNA for the CDR3: TGTGCCATCAGTGAGTCCGGGAGTGCCCTCTACAATGAGCAGTTCTTC. Translated, it gives CAISESGSALYNEQFF.